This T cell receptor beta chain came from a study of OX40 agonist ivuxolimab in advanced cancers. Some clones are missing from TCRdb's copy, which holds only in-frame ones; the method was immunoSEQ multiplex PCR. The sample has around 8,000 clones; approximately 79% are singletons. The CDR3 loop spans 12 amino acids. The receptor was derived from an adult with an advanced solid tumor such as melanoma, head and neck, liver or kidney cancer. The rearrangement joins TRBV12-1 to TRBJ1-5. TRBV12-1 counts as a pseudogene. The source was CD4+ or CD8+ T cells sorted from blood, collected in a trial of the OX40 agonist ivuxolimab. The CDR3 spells CASSFNGQPQHF. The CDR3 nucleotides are TGTGCCAGCAGCTTTAACGGACAGCCCCAGCATTTT.